A selection of T cell receptor beta chains follows, all from one sample in a study of T cells in Graves' hyperthyroidism and ophthalmopathy. MiXCR, applied by TCRdb to the multiplex PCR reads, yields one record per CDR3 protein. The table has roughly 420,000 distinct CDR3 sequences, about a sixth seen once. The source material was blood. The receptors were gathered from a woman under 30 with Graves' hyperthyroidism. Each CDR3 is given with its conserved first and last residue. The D gene is left open where the match is weak. Rows may omit the clone size; those that give it use once, few, many or a size class.

CASSQGGLSNEKLFF	TGTGCCAGCAGCCAAGGAGGACTTTCAAATGAAAAACTGTTTTTT	TRBJ1-4	many	NA	TRBV14
CASSQVWTGTYNEQFF	TGCGCCAGCAGCCAAGTCTGGACAGGGACCTACAATGAGCAGTTCTTC	TRBJ2-1	many	TRBD1	TRBV4-1
CSAPDLYNEQFF	TGCAGTGCCCCAGACCTCTACAATGAGCAGTTCTTC	TRBJ2-1	many	NA	TRBV20-1
CASSHSRGRVTGELFF	TGTGCCAGCAGTCACTCCAGGGGGCGGGTCACCGGGGAGCTGTTTTTT	TRBJ2-2	many	TRBD1	TRBV12-3/TRBV12-4
CASSAPNDFSGRGYEQFF	TGTGCCAGCAGCGCACCAAATGACTTTAGCGGGAGAGGGTATGAGCAGTTCTTC	TRBJ2-1	many	TRBD2	TRBV6-1
CASTRTGAGTEAFF	TGTGCCAGCACCCGGACAGGGGCCGGTACTGAAGCTTTCTTT	TRBJ1-1	few	TRBD1	TRBV11-2
CASSTQQREKLFF	TGTGCCAGCAGCACCCAGCAGAGGGAAAAACTGTTTTTT	TRBJ1-4	many	NA	TRBV7-2
CSARGRPREGYTF	TGCAGTGCTAGGGGCCGGCCCCGAGAGGGCTACACCTTC	TRBJ1-2	many	NA	TRBV20-1
CSAKGRGRSDTQYF	TGCAGCGCAAAGGGGCGGGGGAGGTCAGATACGCAGTATTTT	TRBJ2-3	few	TRBD2	TRBV29-1
CASSPRQRLNTEAFF	TGTGCCAGTAGTCCCCGACAGCGCCTGAACACTGAAGCTTTCTTT	TRBJ1-1	many	NA	TRBV19
CASSFLGTNAYEQYF	TGTGCCAGCAGCTTTTTGGGGACAAACGCCTACGAGCAGTACTTC	TRBJ2-7	many	NA	TRBV7-2
CASTILAGGGNEQFF	TGTGCCAGCACCATCCTAGCGGGAGGGGGGAATGAGCAGTTCTTC	TRBJ2-1	many	TRBD2	TRBV6-1
CASSQAPSYPYNEQFF	TGTGCCAGCAGCCAAGCTCCCAGCTACCCCTACAATGAGCAGTTCTTC	TRBJ2-1	many	NA	TRBV4-2
CASSPSEANTEAFF	TGTGCCAGCAGTCCTAGTGAAGCGAACACTGAAGCTTTCTTT	TRBJ1-1	many	NA	TRBV6-1
CASSLMAVSDTQYF	TGCGCCAGCAGCTTGATGGCAGTCTCAGATACGCAGTATTTT	TRBJ2-3	many	NA	TRBV5-1
CASSPATGLLGYGYTF	TGCGCCAGCAGCCCCGCCACAGGGCTCCTGGGGTATGGCTACACCTTC	TRBJ1-2	few	NA	TRBV5-1
CASSMAGGGQAWGYTF	TGTGCCAGTAGCATGGCCGGCGGGGGCCAAGCTTGGGGCTACACCTTC	TRBJ1-2	many	NA	TRBV19
CASNPRGGAGNEQFF	TGTGCCAGCAACCCCAGGGGGGGAGCGGGGAATGAGCAGTTCTTC	TRBJ2-1	many	NA	TRBV12-3/TRBV12-4
CASSKTSGGKRYNEQFF	TGTGCCAGCAGCAAAACTAGCGGGGGCAAAAGATACAATGAGCAGTTCTTC	TRBJ2-1	NA	TRBD2	TRBV11-3
CAWALNSGANVLTF	TGTGCCTGGGCTCTCAACTCTGGGGCCAACGTCCTGACTTTC	TRBJ2-6	many	NA	TRBV30
CASSLPQGLREQYF	TGTGCCAGCAGCTTACCCCAGGGATTGCGCGAGCAGTACTTC	TRBJ2-7	many	NA	TRBV7-9
CASSLWGGRGNTGELFF	TGTGCCAGCAGTTTATGGGGGGGCCGGGGGAACACCGGGGAGCTGTTTTTT	TRBJ2-2	NA	NA	TRBV28
CATSVDWGRQFF	TGTGCCACCAGTGTCGACTGGGGGAGGCAGTTCTTC	TRBJ2-1	NA	NA	TRBV24-1
CATSDPGSGYEQYF	TGTGCCACCAGTGACCCGGGGTCGGGGTATGAGCAGTACTTC	TRBJ2-7	many	NA	TRBV24-1
CSVDRYLNYGYTF	TGCAGCGTTGACAGGTATCTTAACTATGGCTACACCTTC	TRBJ1-2	few	NA	TRBV29-1
CSARDLSVYEQYF	TGCAGTGCTAGAGATCTAAGTGTCTACGAGCAGTACTTC	TRBJ2-7	many	NA	TRBV20-1
CASSPQEESSYNSPLHF	TGTGCCAGCTCACCACAGGAAGAGAGCTCCTATAATTCACCCCTCCACTTT	TRBJ1-6	many	NA	TRBV18
CASSGEGAYNEKLFF	TGCGCCAGCAGCGGAGAGGGGGCTTATAATGAAAAACTGTTTTTT	TRBJ1-4	few	TRBD1	TRBV5-1
CASSLNGRPYSYNEQFF	TGTGCCAGCTCACTAAACGGGAGGCCCTACTCCTACAATGAGCAGTTCTTC	TRBJ2-1	NA	TRBD2	TRBV18
CASSVGPNEQFF	TGTGCCAGCAGCGTAGGTCCCAATGAGCAGTTCTTC	TRBJ2-1	few	NA	TRBV9
CSAQTGLNQPQHF	TGCAGTGCTCAAACAGGGCTCAATCAACCCCAGCATTTT	TRBJ1-5	many	NA	TRBV20-1
CASTQDSSYNEQFF	TGTGCCAGCACTCAAGACTCGTCGTACAATGAGCAGTTCTTC	TRBJ2-1	many	NA	TRBV7-2
CASSHTGGSRGYTF	TGTGCCAGCAGTCATACAGGGGGCTCGCGGGGCTACACCTTC	TRBJ1-2	many	TRBD1	TRBV6-1
CASSARRSANTGELFF	TGTGCCAGCAGTGCGCGAAGGTCAGCGAACACCGGGGAGCTGTTTTTT	TRBJ2-2	many	NA	TRBV12-3/TRBV12-4
CASSLSPGLAGGRRNEQFF	TGTGCCAGTAGTCTTTCGCCGGGACTAGCGGGAGGAAGGAGGAATGAGCAGTTCTTC	TRBJ2-1	many	TRBD2	TRBV19
CSARDTFGDRGEPGYGYTF	TGCAGTGCTAGAGACACATTCGGGGACAGGGGCGAACCCGGCTATGGCTACACCTTC	TRBJ1-2	few	TRBD1	TRBV20-1
CASSLLQDTYEQYF	TGTGCCAGCAGCTTGTTACAGGACACCTACGAGCAGTACTTC	TRBJ2-7	NA	NA	TRBV5-6
CASSLGMVTSGQETQYF	TGTGCCAGCAGCTTAGGTATGGTGACTAGCGGCCAAGAGACCCAGTACTTC	TRBJ2-5	once	TRBD2	TRBV13
CASTYGGSTDTQYF	TGTGCCAGCACCTACGGGGGAAGCACAGATACGCAGTATTTT	TRBJ2-3	many	NA	TRBV6-1
CASSLAPYGTSTDTQYF	TGTGCCAGCAGCTTAGCCCCATACGGAACTAGCACAGATACGCAGTATTTT	TRBJ2-3	many	NA	TRBV7-2
CASSLAGAVGYTF	TGTGCCAGCAGCTTAGCGGGAGCGGTTGGCTACACCTTC	TRBJ1-2	many	NA	TRBV7-9
CASSPKGTGQYGYTF	TGTGCCAGCAGCCCAAAAGGGACAGGGCAATATGGCTACACCTTC	TRBJ1-2	many	TRBD1	TRBV9
CASTPGPWSNYGYTF	TGTGCCAGTACCCCTGGACCGTGGAGTAACTATGGCTACACCTTC	TRBJ1-2	many	NA	TRBV19
CSAKGLLAGDGNIQYF	TGCAGTGCTAAGGGACTCCTGGCTGGGGACGGAAACATTCAGTACTTC	TRBJ2-4	NA	NA	TRBV20-1
CASSLFQGGHEQYF	TGCGCCAGCAGCTTGTTTCAGGGGGGTCACGAGCAGTACTTC	TRBJ2-7	many	NA	TRBV5-1
CASSAQGANTGELFF	TGTGCCAGCAGTGCACAGGGGGCAAACACCGGGGAGCTGTTTTTT	TRBJ2-2	many	TRBD1	TRBV6-1
CASSPGTGDSPLHF	TGTGCCAGTAGTCCCGGGACAGGGGACTCACCCCTCCACTTT	TRBJ1-6	few	TRBD1	TRBV19
CASSPDPGTRETQYF	TGTGCCAGCAGTCCCGATCCCGGGACTAGGGAGACCCAGTACTTC	TRBJ2-5	NA	TRBD2	TRBV27
CASSGGGVNQPQHF	TGTGCCAGCAGTGGTGGGGGGGTAAATCAGCCCCAGCATTTT	TRBJ1-5	many	NA	TRBV2
CASSPGAVDGETQYF	TGTGCCAGCAGCCCGGGCGCAGTAGACGGAGAGACCCAGTACTTC	TRBJ2-5	few	NA	TRBV5-6
CSATPGNEQFF	TGCAGTGCTACCCCAGGGAATGAGCAGTTCTTC	TRBJ2-1	many	NA	TRBV20-1